These 14 T cell receptor beta chains originate from one sample sequenced in a study of cytomegalovirus exposure and HLA in healthy donors. A multiplex PCR was run with 60 Vbeta primers and 13 Jbeta primers. Produced via immunoSEQ multiplex PCR; TCRdb's table is partial and in-frame only. This table holds 180,000 or so clones, 77% found once. Sequencing was performed on PBMCs. Receptors originate from an older woman in good health and CMV-seropositive.

The V and J genes are TRBV28 and TRBJ2-7; the match to TRBD1 covers 9 bases. CDR1 and CDR2 (germline): MDHEN, SYDVKM. J gave up 7 bases and V 5 bases, and 12 bases lay outside the gene matches. The CDR3 runs 15 residues. The CDR3 sequence is CASSTLGTGFEEQYF. In nucleotides, the CDR3 is TGTGCCAGCAGTACCCTCGGGACAGGGTTTGAGGAGCAGTACTTC.

The sample holds a few counts of this clone. The chain uses TRBV27 and TRBJ1-1; the match to TRBD1 covers 9 bases. The CDR3 runs 14 residues. The ends lost 6 bases at V and 4 bases at J; junction bases unmatched: 6. Germline assignment: CDR1 MNHEY and CDR2 SMNVEV (reference sequence). CDR3 in amino acids: CASRGQGFVTEAFF. The CDR3 region has the DNA TGTGCCAGCAGGGGACAGGGTTTTGTCACTGAAGCTTTCTTT.

This chain links TRBV30 with TRBJ2-7, with D possibly TRBD1 on 6 matching bases. The CDR3 covers 16 residues. Germline V gives CDR1 GTSNPN, CDR2 SVGIG (reference sequence). V lost 0 bases, J lost 3 bases, and 18 bases lay in between. The CDR3 sequence: CAWSVGALGQSYEQYF. The CDR3 DNA follows: TGTGCCTGGAGTGTAGGGGCGTTGGGACAAAGCTACGAGCAGTACTTC.

This clone was found a few times. The chain has TRBV5-4 and TRBJ2-5, with TRBD2 as a possible D gene (5 bases). The germline gives CDR1 SGHNT, CDR2 YYREEE (reference sequence). V was cut by 4 bases and J by 0 bases, with 10 bases left in between. This CDR3 comprises 14 residues. The CDR3 loop is CASSRTFNQETQYF. CDR3 coding DNA: TGTGCCAGCAGCCGGACTTTTAACCAAGAGACCCAGTACTTC.

CDR3 DNA sequence: TGTGCCAGCAGCTTAGTGACTAGCGGAGGGACGCAGTATTTT. This translates into CASSLVTSGGTQYF. The gene calls are TRBV11-2 and TRBJ2-3; 9 nucleotides agree with TRBD2. The CDR3 runs to 14 residues. V was clipped by 1 base and J by 9 bases; unmatched bases: 5. Germline lookup yields CDR1 SGHAT and CDR2 FQNNGV.

The chain uses TRBV10-3 and TRBJ1-5; the match to TRBD1 covers 8 bases. J was trimmed by 3 bases and V by 6 bases; bases with no gene match: 4. The CDR3 spans 14 residues. Germline-derived CDR1 and CDR2 are ENHRY and SYGVKD. This CDR3 reads CAIRMTGVNQPQHF. In DNA form, the CDR3 reads TGTGCCATCAGGATGACAGGGGTCAATCAGCCCCAGCATTTT.

The CDR3 loop reads CASSLDPQGPFTGELFF. In nucleotides, the CDR3 is TGCGCCAGCAGCTTGGACCCCCAGGGTCCTTTTACCGGGGAGCTGTTTTTT. This rearrangement joins TRBV5-1 to TRBJ2-2; tentative D call: TRBD1 (5 bases). V was trimmed by 0 bases and J by 5 bases, leaving 17 bases between them. CDR1 and CDR2 from the germline V gene are SGHRS and YFSETQ. The CDR3 totals 17 residues.

The V and J genes are TRBV6-5 and TRBJ1-3; the match to TRBD1 covers 8 bases. From germline, CDR1 is MNHEY and CDR2 SVGAGI. With V trimmed by 0 bases and J by 4 bases, 5 bases remained unmatched. This CDR3 is 16 amino acids long. The CDR3 coding sequence is TGTGCCAGCAGTTACTCGGTTCAGGGGGCCGGAAACACCATATATTTT. Amino acid sequence: CASSYSVQGAGNTIYF.

V and J are TRBV5-5 and TRBJ2-7, with TRBD1 matching 8 bases. Germline V gene lookup returns CDR1 SGHKS and CDR2 YYEKEE (reference sequence). The CDR3 is 12 residues long. V shed 3 bases, J shed 12 bases, and the junction held 8 bases outside the gene matches. CDR3 nucleotide sequence: TGTGCCAGCAGCTACTTGGACAGGGAAGGGTACTTC. Protein sequence: CASSYLDREGYF.

The rearrangement joins TRBV29-1 to TRBJ2-5; 8 nucleotides align to TRBD1. The CDR3 covers 12 residues. From germline, CDR1 is SQVTM and CDR2 ANQGSEA. V was pared by 7 bases and J by 5 bases, with 6 bases of the junction left unmatched. CDR3 coding DNA: TGCAGCGGAGGACAGGGCAGGGAGACCCAGTACTTC. Translation: CSGGQGRETQYF.

J is TRBJ2-7 and V is TRBV4-3; D is undetermined. The CDR3 covers 15 residues. Trimming took 5 bases from V and 4 from J, leaving 18 bases between them. The V gene's germline CDR1 is LGHNA and CDR2 YSLEER. The DNA for the CDR3 is TGCGCCAGCAGCTCCCGACACCTTGGATCGTACGAGCAGTACTTC. Translated: CASSSRHLGSYEQYF.

This clone was detected a few times. The genes are TRBV2 and TRBJ2-2; 9 bases align to TRBD1. Unmatched junction bases numbered 6, after V lost 5 bases and J lost 5 bases. CDR3 length: 15 residues. In germline, CDR1 is SNHLY, CDR2 FYNNEI. CDR3 sequence (DNA): TGTGCCAGCAGTCCCGGACAGGGGCCGACCGGGGAGCTGTTTTTT. Encoded protein: CASSPGQGPTGELFF.

The chain's CDR3 is CASSPFTTGTGYDEQYF. The CDR3 bases are TGTGCCAGCTCACCATTCACTACCGGGACAGGGTATGACGAGCAGTACTTC. This chain uses TRBV18 with TRBJ2-7; TRBD1 agrees at 9 bases. V dropped 2 bases and J dropped 5; count of bases not matched to a gene: 13. The germline gives CDR1 KGHSH, CDR2 LQKENI. The CDR3 has 17 residues. Filled out from reference TRBV18 and TRBJ2-7, the complete variable domain reads NAGVMQNPRHLVRRRGQEARLRCSPMKGHSHVYWYRQLPEEGLKFMVYLQKENIIDESGMPKERFSAEFPKEGPSILRIQQVVRGDSAAYFCASSPFTTGTGYDEQYFGPGTRLTVT.

There are a few counts of this clone. The genes are TRBV2 and TRBJ1-1; no firm D call. Trimming took 7 bases from V and 2 from J, leaving 8 bases between them. The V gene's germline CDR1 is SNHLY and CDR2 FYNNEI. The CDR3 has 12 amino acids. CDR3 sequence reads: CASNRRNTEAFF. The CDR3 coding sequence is TGTGCCAGCAACAGACGAAACACTGAAGCTTTCTTT.